This T cell receptor beta chain was recovered during a study of cytomegalovirus exposure and HLA in healthy donors. Study conclusions and caveats: High specificity and sensitivity for cytomegalovirus status were reported for the classifier. Overall, under 200 TCR beta chains were annotated as cytomegalovirus-associated.

Germline CDR1 reads SQVTM; CDR2 reads ANQGSEA. Trimming removed 3 bases at V and 5 bases at J, with 4 bases between. CDR3 length: 10 residues. On this clone itself: Its target is unknown.

Data came from immunoSEQ multiplex PCR; TCRdb stores just in-frame clones and leaves some out. The top ten hold roughly 4.5% of the sample, which has 130,000 to 150,000 clones, approximately 86% seen once. The sequenced material came from PBMCs. This TCR was recovered from a man between 18 and 29 years old in good health and CMV-seropositive. The chain links TRBV29-1 to TRBJ1-2; D is undetermined. CDR3 amino acids: CSVDIYGYTF. For the CDR3, the DNA is TGCAGCGTTGATATTTATGGCTACACCTTC.